The 24 T cell receptor beta chains below were found in one sample sequenced in a study of post-analysis software for immune sequencing data. No antigens are known for them. Findings and caveats of the study: Among 4 or 5 TRBV segments more frequent in patients than controls were TRBV5-6, TRBV5-1 and TRBV20-1.

Unique molecular identifiers featured in each of the TCR beta cDNA libraries. TCRdb re-analysed the PCR reads in MiXCR, keeping a single row per CDR3 protein. The data contain some 890,000 distinct CDR3 sequences, around 53% of them singletons. Sample: blood. Receptors were obtained from a girl between 5 and 17 years old with multiple sclerosis.

The J gene is TRBJ2-5, the V gene TRBV15; 8 bases are a match to TRBD1. Per germline, CDR1 LNHNV and CDR2 YYDKDF (reference sequence). This CDR3 spans 13 amino acids. J gave up 11 bases and V 5 bases, and 10 bases lay outside the gene matches. CDR3 loop: CATSQNRGTEQYF. The DNA for the CDR3 is TGTGCCACCAGCCAGAACAGGGGGACTGAGCAGTACTTC.

The rearrangement uses TRBV5-1 and TRBJ2-1; the match to TRBD2 covers 7 bases. The CDR3 runs 16 residues. V shed 2 bases and J 3 bases; nucleotides not matched to a gene: 8. From germline, CDR1 is SGHRS and CDR2 YFSETQ. The CDR3 protein is CASSFLAGERYNEQFF. CDR3 DNA sequence: TGCGCCAGCAGCTTCTTGGCGGGAGAACGCTACAATGAGCAGTTCTTC.

V gene TRBV5-1 combines with J gene TRBJ2-3; TRBD1 matches at 7 bases. V gave up 5 bases and J gave up 3 bases; unmatched junction bases: 3. This CDR3 comprises 13 residues. Germline values: CDR1 SGHRS, CDR2 YFSETQ. The CDR3 protein is CASRGQPTDTQYF. The DNA for the CDR3 is TGCGCCAGCAGGGGACAGCCGACAGATACGCAGTATTTT.

The chain couples TRBV19 to TRBJ2-4; 7 nucleotides align to TRBD1. The J call is in doubt because the DNA end fits TRBJ2-5 better. The germline gives CDR1 LNHDA, CDR2 SQIVND (reference sequence). This CDR3 contains 15 residues. Written as DNA, the CDR3 is TGTGCCAGTAGTAAAAGAGGGGGCGCGGAGGAGACCCAGTACTTC. This translates into CASSKRGGAEETQYF.

This clonotype has ten or more counts. The chain employs TRBV5-5 and TRBJ2-5; 7 bases line up with TRBD1. Per the germline V gene, CDR1 is SGHKS and CDR2 is YYEKEE (reference sequence). With V trimmed by 6 bases and J by 1 base, 9 bases remained unmatched. This CDR3 contains 15 residues. For the CDR3, the DNA is TGTGCCAGCACCATAGGACAGGTCCTCCAAGAGACCCAGTACTTC. It codes for CASTIGQVLQETQYF.

CDR3 amino acids: CSARDGWPQETQYF. DNA for the CDR3: TGCAGTGCTAGAGATGGTTGGCCTCAAGAGACCCAGTACTTC. The J gene is TRBJ2-5, the V gene TRBV20-1; D gene ambiguous. Germline loops: CDR1 DFQATT, CDR2 SNEGSKA (reference sequence). The ends were cut back, 0 bases at V and 2 bases at J, with 10 bases in the middle. The CDR3 extends over 14 amino acids.

This chain links TRBV11-2 with TRBJ2-7; D gene ambiguous. Trimming stripped 2 bases from V and 8 bases from J, with 10 bases between. The CDR3 is 12 amino acids. CDR1 is SGHAT, CDR2 FQNNGV, per germline. The CDR3 DNA sequence: TGTGCCAGCAGCTTACAGGTTATCCAGCAGTACTTC. It codes for CASSLQVIQQYF.

The genes are TRBV6-2 or TRBV6-3 and TRBJ2-4; unclear D gene. Germline assignment: CDR1 MNHEY and CDR2 SVGEGT. The CDR3 sequence is 14 residues long. V dropped 6 bases and J dropped 6 bases, with 15 bases sitting between them. CDR3 DNA: TGTGCCAGCAGCCCCTCCGGCCAAAGAAACATTCAGTACTTC. The encoded protein is CASSPSGQRNIQYF.

This clonotype was picked up many times. V gene TRBV5-1 combines with J gene TRBJ1-6, with 11 bases fitting TRBD1. Germline V gives CDR1 SGHRS, CDR2 YFSETQ. The CDR3 spans 15 residues. Trimming removed 4 bases from V and 10 bases from J; junction bases left unmatched: 7. DNA for the CDR3: TGCGCCAGCAGCACGGGGACAGGGGGGGACTCACCCCTCCACTTT. This encodes CASSTGTGGDSPLHF. The full variable domain, with the rest looked up from reference TRBV5-1 and TRBJ1-6, is KAGVTQTPRYLIKTRGQQVTLSCSPISGHRSVSWYQQTPGQGLQFLFEYFSETQRNKGNFPGRFSGRQFSNSRSEMNVSTLELGDSALYLCASSTGTGGDSPLHFGNGTRLTVT.

The chain joins TRBV15 to TRBJ2-1; no firm D call. In germline, CDR1 is LNHNV, CDR2 YYDKDF (reference sequence). The V gene lost 0 bases and the J gene lost 6 bases, with 12 bases spanning the gap. This CDR3 comprises 15 residues. This CDR3 reads CATSRDSVELNEQFF. The CDR3, as DNA: TGTGCCACCAGCAGAGATTCGGTGGAGCTCAATGAGCAGTTCTTC.

The chain links TRBV5-1 to TRBJ2-7; D tentatively reads TRBD1 or TRBD2 (5 bases each). Germline loops: CDR1 SGHRS, CDR2 YFSETQ. V lost 0 bases and J lost 10, with 17 bases in between. The CDR3 extends over 14 amino acids. CDR3 residues: CASSLGPQEVTQYF. CDR3 nucleotides: TGCGCCAGCAGCTTGGGACCACAGGAGGTAACCCAGTACTTC. Supplemented by reference TRBV5-1 and TRBJ2-7, the full variable domain reads KAGVTQTPRYLIKTRGQQVTLSCSPISGHRSVSWYQQTPGQGLQFLFEYFSETQRNKGNFPGRFSGRQFSNSRSEMNVSTLELGDSALYLCASSLGPQEVTQYFGPGTRLTVT.

CDR3 region: CASSLSTLAKNIQYF. DNA of the CDR3: TGTGCCAGCAGCTTGTCAACGCTAGCCAAAAACATTCAGTACTTC. This chain links TRBV5-6 with TRBJ2-4; no clear D. Germline CDR1 and CDR2: SGHDT and YYEEEE. V lost 1 base, J lost 0 bases, and 8 bases lay in between. The length of the CDR3 is 15 residues. Combining the CDR3 with reference TRBV5-6 and TRBJ2-4 gives the whole variable domain DAGVTQSPTHLIKTRGQQVTLRCSPKSGHDTVSWYQQALGQGPQFIFQYYEEEERQRGNFPDRFSGHQFPNYSSELNVNALLLGDSALYLCASSLSTLAKNIQYFGAGTRLSVL.

In this sample, this clonotype turned up a few times. The J gene is TRBJ2-4, the V gene TRBV7-3; 13 nucleotides align to TRBD2. The J call could be wrong; TRBJ2-7 is a better fit for the DNA end. The CDR3 loop spans 17 amino acids. Germline V gene sequence: CDR1 SGHTA, CDR2 FQGTGA. CDR3 bases: TGTGCCAGCAGCTTGACGGGACTAGCGGGAACAGTTTACGAGCAGTACTTC. Residues: CASSLTGLAGTVYEQYF.

The sample holds a few counts of this clonotype. The chain has TRBV7-9 and TRBJ2-3, with D uncertain. The CDR3 extends over 13 amino acids. Germline V gene sequence: CDR1 SEHNR, CDR2 FQNEAQ (reference sequence). Trimming removed 3 bases from V and 4 bases from J, with 8 bases in between. CDR3 DNA sequence: TGTGCCAGCAGCTTGTTAGGAGCAGATACGCAGTATTTT. Translating gives CASSLLGADTQYF.

This chain links TRBV6-1 with TRBJ2-7; D not resolved. Germline CDR1 MNHNS, CDR2 SASEGT. Trimming pared 4 bases from V and 3 bases from J, leaving 19 bases between. There are 16 residues in the CDR3. The CDR3 region is CASSVPSENFNYEQYF. In DNA form, the CDR3 reads TGTGCCAGCAGTGTCCCTTCGGAGAATTTTAACTACGAGCAGTACTTC.

This clonotype turned up a few times. This chain links TRBV12-3 or TRBV12-4 with TRBJ1-1; D remains unclear. Deletions cut 0 bases from V and 0 bases from J, with 5 bases between. The CDR3 covers 14 residues. CDR3 DNA: TGTGCCAGCAGTTTAGCCAGGTTGAACACTGAAGCTTTCTTT. Residues: CASSLARLNTEAFF.

The chain carries TRBV5-1 and TRBJ1-2; 9 bases are a match to TRBD1. The CDR3 is 12 amino acids. Per germline, CDR1 SGHRS and CDR2 YFSETQ. J lost 7 bases, V lost 4 bases, and 2 bases had no gene match. The CDR3 bases are TGCGCCAGCAGCCGGGACAGGGTTGGCTACACCTTC. Translation gives CASSRDRVGYTF.

The chain has TRBV18 and TRBJ2-5; 11 bases are shared with TRBD2. J was trimmed by 5 bases and V by 3 bases; bases with no gene match: 5. This CDR3 region has 15 residues. The germline V gene has CDR1 KGHSH and CDR2 LQKENI. The CDR3 coding sequence is TGTGCCAGCTCACCGATGACTAGCGGGACGGAGACCCAGTACTTC. This encodes CASSPMTSGTETQYF.

This clonotype was seen at least ten times. The chain uses TRBV29-1 and TRBJ2-4, with D uncertain. V lost 4 bases and J 0 bases, leaving 7 bases between the germline ends. The CDR3 is made up of 13 amino acids. CDR1 and CDR2 (germline): SQVTM, ANQGSEA. CDR3 in amino acids: CSVAPVAKNIQYF. CDR3 coding DNA: TGCAGCGTTGCCCCAGTAGCCAAAAACATTCAGTACTTC.

This clonotype has a handful of counts. The chain recombines TRBV4-1 with TRBJ2-1; D might be TRBD1 (6 bases). This CDR3 contains 14 residues. V lost 1 base and J 12 bases, leaving 16 bases between the germline ends. Germline-derived CDR1 and CDR2 are MGHRA and YSYEKL. The CDR3 region has the DNA TGCGCCAGCAGCCAAGGTAGCAGGGAAGGGGGGCAGTTCTTC. This encodes CASSQGSREGGQFF.

V is TRBV6-6 and J is TRBJ2-1; the D is unclear. Trimming stripped 7 bases from V and 11 bases from J, with 12 bases between. The CDR3 contains 11 residues. CDR1 and CDR2 (germline): MNHNY, SVGAGI (reference sequence). The CDR3 here is CASNYQAKQFF. The DNA for the CDR3 is TGTGCCAGCAATTATCAAGCTAAGCAGTTCTTC.

The genes are TRBV20-1 and TRBJ1-2; D is ambiguous. Germline values: CDR1 DFQATT, CDR2 SNEGSKA (reference sequence). This CDR3 has 12 residues. V was clipped by 6 bases and J by 1 base, with 9 bases between them. The CDR3 DNA reads TGCAGTGCGTACTCTAGTAACTATGGCTACACCTTC. Encoded protein: CSAYSSNYGYTF.

The gene calls are TRBV12-3 or TRBV12-4 and TRBJ2-1; D may correspond to TRBD1 or TRBD2 (5 bases each). The CDR3 contains 16 residues. V was pared by 6 bases and J by 7 bases, with 22 bases between. The chain's CDR3 is CASRSTGTASLNEQFF. The CDR3 coding sequence is TGTGCCAGCAGGTCTACCGGGACCGCATCCTTAAATGAGCAGTTCTTC.

This clonotype was seen ten or more times. J is TRBJ2-7 and V is TRBV20-1, with D possibly being TRBD1 or TRBD2 (5 bases each). The V gene's germline CDR1 is DFQATT and CDR2 SNEGSKA (reference sequence). CDR3 length: 15 amino acids. V was shortened by 2 bases and J by 3 bases, with 17 bases between the two germline ends. The CDR3 loop is CSARPTGTDFYEQYF. CDR3 DNA: TGCAGTGCTAGACCAACCGGGACGGATTTCTACGAGCAGTACTTC.